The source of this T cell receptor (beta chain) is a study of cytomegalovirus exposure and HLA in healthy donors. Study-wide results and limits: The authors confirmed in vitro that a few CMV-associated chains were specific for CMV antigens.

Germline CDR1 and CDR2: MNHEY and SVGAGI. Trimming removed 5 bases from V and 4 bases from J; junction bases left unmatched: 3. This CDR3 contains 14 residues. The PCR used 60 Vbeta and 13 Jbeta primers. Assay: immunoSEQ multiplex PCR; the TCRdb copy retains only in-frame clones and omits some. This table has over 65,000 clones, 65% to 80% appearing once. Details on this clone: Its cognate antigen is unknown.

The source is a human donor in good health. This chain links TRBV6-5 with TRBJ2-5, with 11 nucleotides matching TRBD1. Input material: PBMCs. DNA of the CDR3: TGTGCCAGCAGTCCGGGACAGGGGGTAGAGACCCAGTACTTC. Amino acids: CASSPGQGVETQYF.